This T cell receptor beta chain was sequenced for a study of cytomegalovirus exposure and HLA in healthy donors. The CDR3 consists of 13 residues. The trim removed 8 bases at V and 2 bases at J, leaving 5 bases unmatched. Germline assignment: CDR1 SGHAT and CDR2 FQNNGV. Use of 60 Vbeta and 13 Jbeta primers characterized the PCR. Assay used: immunoSEQ multiplex PCR; TCRdb lists only in-frame clones, some missing. The repertoire consists of 200,000 or so clones, with more than 75% occurring once and the leading ten covering over 0.2%. J is TRBJ2-5 and V is TRBV11-2, with 7 nucleotides matching TRBD2. The material sequenced was PBMCs. The receptor's source is a girl under two years old in good health and CMV-seronegative. The CDR3 spells CASQGLTQETQYF. The CDR3 coding sequence is TGTGCCAGCCAGGGACTAACACAAGAGACCCAGTACTTC.